This T cell receptor (beta chain) was captured in a study of T cell changes during pregnancy in multiple sclerosis. Only in-frame clones appear in the TCRdb table, and some are missing; sequencing was by immunoSEQ multiplex PCR. Among over 70,000 clones, about 93% were seen once, and the ten largest hold 4.3%. The V end lost 8 bases, the J end lost 5 bases, and 13 bases lay between the germline ends. From germline, CDR1 is LNHDA and CDR2 SQIVND (reference sequence). The CDR3 is 13 amino acids. This TCR was recovered from a female donor with multiple sclerosis, enrolled in a pregnancy study. The specimen comprised peripheral blood, sampled in the first trimester of pregnancy. This chain joins TRBV19 and TRBJ1-5; D not resolved. The CDR3 loop is CASLESRDQPQHF. DNA for the CDR3: TGTGCCAGTCTGGAGTCCCGCGATCAGCCCCAGCATTTT.